Presented here are 30 T cell receptor beta chains from one specimen sequenced in a study of beta chain features in type 1 diabetes. Regarding the study as a whole: In every one of the four CD4+ subsets, TCRB CDR3s were moderately but significantly shorter in Type 1 diabetes patients.

Reverse transcribing all isolated RNA meant expressed TCRB transcripts were sequenced. Using immunoSEQ multiplex PCR, the repertoire was profiled, and TCRdb retains in-frame clones only, with some absent. The table includes over 650,000 clones, over 11% detected once. These TCRs are of unknown antigen specificity. The sequenced sample was naive CD4+ T cells from blood. The receptors shown here come from a man aged 18 to 35 with type 1 diabetes.

This clone was seen a few times. The rearrangement uses TRBV5-1 and TRBJ2-5; 7 bases are a match to TRBD1. The CDR3 is 14 residues long. Germline CDR1 is SGHRS and CDR2 is YFSETQ. Trimming removed 3 bases from V and 5 bases from J; junction bases left unmatched: 7. The chain's CDR3 is CASSSGQAMETQYF. The CDR3 DNA follows: TGCGCCAGCAGCTCAGGACAGGCGATGGAGACCCAGTACTTC.

CDR3 in amino acids: CATRDRMEGDTQYF. For the CDR3, the DNA is TGTGCCACCAGGGACAGGATGGAAGGGGATACGCAGTATTTT. The chain carries TRBV10-3 and TRBJ2-3; 8 bases agree with TRBD1. This CDR3 contains 14 residues. The germline V gene has CDR1 ENHRY and CDR2 SYGVKD. Germline trimming cut 10 bases from V and 6 bases from J; bases unmatched to any gene: 12.

The J gene is TRBJ2-3, the V gene TRBV2; a possible D gene is TRBD2 (7 bases). Per the germline V gene, CDR1 is SNHLY and CDR2 is FYNNEI. V was pared by 5 bases and J by 2 bases, with 11 bases between. This CDR3 is built from 14 residues. The CDR3 nucleotides read TGTGCCAGCAGTCGGGGGGCCCTCACAGATACGCAGTATTTT. Protein product: CASSRGALTDTQYF.

J is TRBJ1-4 and V is TRBV7-6, with D maybe TRBD1 (5 bases). This CDR3 contains 16 residues. Trimming shortened V by 5 bases and J by 0 bases, and 13 bases separated the two germline ends. Germline V gene data show CDR1 as SGHVS and CDR2 as FNYEAQ. The CDR3 is CASSLGPLPTNEKLFF. Written as DNA, the CDR3 is TGTGCCAGCAGCCTGGGGCCTCTTCCAACTAATGAAAAACTGTTTTTT.

This clone was observed a handful of times. This rearrangement joins TRBV5-1 to TRBJ2-5; TRBD1 matches 8 bases. CDR1 and CDR2 from the germline V gene are SGHRS and YFSETQ. This CDR3 has 15 amino acids. Trimming took 3 bases from V and 3 from J; bases not matched to a gene: 7. The CDR3 region is CASSSTWTGKETQYF. CDR3 nucleotide sequence: TGCGCCAGCAGCTCGACCTGGACAGGGAAAGAGACCCAGTACTTC.

This clone showed up just a few times. The V call is TRBV18, the J call TRBJ2-7; D unclear. Germline lookup yields CDR1 KGHSH and CDR2 LQKENI. V was pared by 1 base and J by 0 bases, with 13 bases between. The CDR3 runs 16 residues. The CDR3 nucleotides are TGTGCCAGCTCACCACAGAGCCGGACGGTCTCCTACGAGCAGTACTTC. Translating gives CASSPQSRTVSYEQYF. Variable domain in full (rest from reference TRBV18 and TRBJ2-7): NAGVMQNPRHLVRRRGQEARLRCSPMKGHSHVYWYRQLPEEGLKFMVYLQKENIIDESGMPKERFSAEFPKEGPSILRIQQVVRGDSAAYFCASSPQSRTVSYEQYFGPGTRLTVT.

The V gene is TRBV9, the J gene TRBJ2-5, with D perhaps given as TRBD1 or TRBD2 (5 bases each). Germline lookup yields CDR1 SGDLS and CDR2 YYNGEE. Trimming took 3 bases from V and 8 from J, leaving 26 bases between them. CDR3 length equals 17 residues. CDR3 region: CASSAGPLSSSGDTQYF. CDR3 coding DNA: TGTGCCAGCAGCGCAGGGCCCTTGTCTTCGTCCGGGGATACCCAGTACTTC.

For the CDR3, the DNA is TGTGCCAGCAGCCCGGCACAGGGGGCCGGGGACGGCTACACCTTC. Its translation is CASSPAQGAGDGYTF. The rearrangement links TRBV7-2 to TRBJ1-2, with 9 bases identical to TRBD1. Per the germline V gene, CDR1 is SGHTA and CDR2 is FQGNSA. This CDR3 region has 15 residues. With V trimmed by 5 bases and J by 8 bases, 12 bases remained unmatched. The entire variable domain, with the rest obtained from reference TRBV7-2 and TRBJ1-2, is as follows: GAGVSQSPSNKVTEKGKDVELRCDPISGHTALYWYRQSLGQGLEFLIYFQGNSAPDKSGLPSDRFSAERTGGSVSTLTIQRTQQEDSAVYLCASSPAQGAGDGYTFGSGTRLTVV.

This clone was seen more than once but under ten times. V usage is TRBV7-2 and J usage is TRBJ2-5; D gene unclear. From germline, CDR1 is SGHTA and CDR2 FQGNSA. V shed 2 bases and J shed 5 bases, with 9 bases lying between them. This CDR3 has 13 residues. This CDR3 reads CASSLTRSETQYF. The DNA of the CDR3 is TGTGCCAGCAGCTTAACGAGGTCGGAGACCCAGTACTTC.

The V gene is TRBV5-4, the J gene TRBJ2-1; TRBD2 aligns across 7 bases. The CDR3 has 15 amino acids. V was clipped by 6 bases and J by 0 bases; unmatched bases: 6. CDR1 is SGHNT, CDR2 YYREEE, per germline (reference sequence). The CDR3 DNA follows: TGTGCCAGCACTTCCGGGGGGAGCTCCTACAATGAGCAGTTCTTC. Protein product: CASTSGGSSYNEQFF.

The V call is TRBV7-6, the J call TRBJ2-7; 10 nucleotides match TRBD1. The CDR3 covers 15 residues. The germline V gene has CDR1 SGHVS and CDR2 FNYEAQ. J was trimmed by 3 bases and V by 0 bases; bases with no gene match: 2. CDR3 sequence (DNA): TGTGCCAGCAGCTTAGCGGGACAGGGGAACTACGAGCAGTACTTC. Its protein product is CASSLAGQGNYEQYF.

With respect to this clone: A single base separates this from a much larger clone, so it may be a read error. The rearrangement uses TRBV27 and TRBJ2-1; no firm D call. Germline-derived CDR1 and CDR2 are MNHEY and SMNVEV (reference sequence). The CDR3 has 11 residues. With 5 bases removed from V and 3 bases from J, the gap between germline ends came to 2 bases. CDR3 loop: CASSVYNEQFF. The CDR3 DNA is TGTGCCAGCAGTGTCTACAATGAGCAGTTCTTC.

This clone was observed a handful of times. This chain links TRBV7-9 with TRBJ2-2, with D possibly TRBD2 on 6 matching bases. Trimming left V 3 bases short and J 3 bases short, with 8 bases between. Germline V gene lookup returns CDR1 SEHNR and CDR2 FQNEAQ (reference sequence). The CDR3 extends over 14 amino acids. The CDR3: CASSFSGDTGELFF. The CDR3, as DNA: TGTGCCAGCAGCTTTAGCGGAGACACCGGGGAGCTGTTTTTT.

There are a few counts of this clone. This chain joins TRBV21-1 and TRBJ2-1; TRBD2, the table's D call, was not compared with the DNA. TRBV21-1 corresponds to a pseudogene. The CDR3 is 17 amino acids. The CDR3 region has the DNA TGTGCCAGCAGCAAGCTCGCGCTCCCTGCGAGCTACAATGAGCAGTTCTTC. Its protein product is CASSKLALPASYNEQFF.

This clone was counted only a few times. The genes are TRBV14 and TRBJ1-5; no definite D call. The CDR3 has 15 residues. The ends were cut back, 0 bases at V and 4 bases at J, with 10 bases in the middle. The V gene's germline CDR1 is SGHDN and CDR2 FVKESK. The CDR3 loop reads CASSQEGPWNQPQHF. For the CDR3, the DNA is TGTGCCAGCAGCCAAGAAGGCCCGTGGAATCAGCCCCAGCATTTT.

This clone was counted a few times. The chain employs TRBV7-2 and TRBJ2-7, with D perhaps TRBD2 (6 bases). V shed 4 bases and J shed 2 bases, with 15 bases lying between them. The CDR3 has 15 amino acids. Germline loops: CDR1 SGHTA, CDR2 FQGNSA. The CDR3: CASSSPGLGTYEQYF. The DNA of the CDR3 is TGTGCCAGCAGCTCTCCGGGACTGGGAACCTACGAGCAGTACTTC.

The J gene is TRBJ2-7, the V gene TRBV6-5; D may be TRBD1 or TRBD2 (5 bases each). Germline CDR1 reads MNHEY; CDR2 reads SVGAGI. The CDR3 covers 12 residues. Trimming stripped 5 bases from V and 5 bases from J, with 10 bases between. The CDR3 coding sequence is TGTGCCAGCAGTCCCGGGACCCACGAGCAGTACTTC. Amino acid sequence: CASSPGTHEQYF.

This clone was detected only a few times. The V call is TRBV29-1, the J call TRBJ2-7, with 9 bases identical to TRBD1. CDR1 SQVTM and CDR2 ANQGSEA come from the germline V gene. Trimming cost V 3 bases and J 0 bases; bases outside gene matches: 3. The CDR3 contains 14 residues. CDR3 sequence reads: CSVDGTGSSYEQYF. The CDR3, as DNA: TGCAGCGTTGATGGGACAGGGAGCTCCTACGAGCAGTACTTC.

This clone has a handful of counts. V and J are TRBV25-1 and TRBJ2-5, with unresolved D. The CDR3 runs 12 residues. V was trimmed by 6 bases and J by 2 bases, leaving 7 bases between them. From germline, CDR1 is MGHDK and CDR2 SYGVNS. For the CDR3, the DNA is TGTGCCAGCAGGCGCATGCAAGAGACCCAGTACTTC. Encoded protein: CASRRMQETQYF.

The rearrangement joins TRBV4-3 to TRBJ1-3; D is possibly TRBD1 (6 bases). The germline gives CDR1 LGHNA, CDR2 YSLEER. This CDR3 has 17 residues. Trimming shortened V by 0 bases and J by 0 bases, and 12 bases separated the two germline ends. In DNA, the CDR3 is TGCGCCAGCAGCCAAGAGGTGCAGGGGATCTCTGGAAACACCATATATTTT. Translation gives CASSQEVQGISGNTIYF.

The rearrangement uses TRBV2 and TRBJ1-2; D gene uncertain. The CDR3 is made up of 13 amino acids. Trimming removed 3 bases at V and 4 bases at J, with 9 bases between. Germline loops: CDR1 SNHLY, CDR2 FYNNEI. CDR3 nucleotide sequence: TGTGCCAGCAGTGAGGACCGCTTCTATGGCTACACCTTC. Residues: CASSEDRFYGYTF.

This clone showed up just a few times. The chain employs TRBV7-9 and TRBJ2-5; 10 positions agree with TRBD2. The CDR3 sequence is 16 residues long. The ends lost 0 bases at V and 1 base at J; junction bases unmatched: 2. The germline V gene has CDR1 SEHNR and CDR2 FQNEAQ (reference sequence). CDR3 in DNA: TGTGCCAGCAGCTTAGCGTGGACTAGCGGCCAAGAGACCCAGTACTTC. Protein sequence: CASSLAWTSGQETQYF.

The J gene is TRBJ2-7, the V gene TRBV6-5; no reliable D call. The CDR3 totals 15 residues. Trimming left V 0 bases short and J 2 bases short, with 11 bases between. Germline CDR1 is MNHEY and CDR2 is SVGAGI. CDR3 nucleotide sequence: TGTGCCAGCAGTTACTCGATTGGGGAAACCTACGAGCAGTACTTC. It specifies CASSYSIGETYEQYF.

The chain employs TRBV27 and TRBJ1-5, with 7 positions matching TRBD1. With 10 bases clipped from V and 3 bases from J, the junction kept 3 bases outside the gene matches. The CDR3 totals 12 residues. CDR1 MNHEY and CDR2 SMNVEV come from the germline V gene (reference sequence). CDR3 protein: CATRGYNQPQHF. The CDR3 coding sequence is TGTGCCACCAGGGGGTACAATCAGCCCCAGCATTTT.

Notes on this clone: The sample has other DNA sequences that encode this CDR3 too. This chain uses TRBV20-1 with TRBJ2-5; D is unclear. The CDR3 has 11 residues. The V and J ends lost 3 bases and 4 bases respectively, with 6 bases between them. Germline CDR1 and CDR2: DFQATT and SNEGSKA (reference sequence). The CDR3 is CSASLGETQYF. The CDR3 nucleotides read TGCAGTGCTAGTCTAGGAGAGACCCAGTACTTC.

This clone was observed a few times. The chain joins TRBV19 to TRBJ2-1, with 8 bases identical to TRBD2. V trimming: 10 bases; J trimming: 4 bases; junction bases outside the gene matches: 9. The germline V gene encodes CDR1 LNHDA and CDR2 SQIVND (reference sequence). CDR3 length: 14 amino acids. The CDR3 sequence is CATGRREGYNEQFF. CDR3 in DNA: TGTGCCACCGGACGCCGGGAGGGATACAATGAGCAGTTCTTC.

This clone was found a few times. CDR3 sequence: CASSYSADNYGYTF. In DNA form, the CDR3 reads TGTGCCAGCAGTTACTCAGCAGACAACTATGGCTACACCTTC. The J gene is TRBJ1-2, the V gene TRBV6-5; no firm D call. CDR1 is MNHEY and CDR2 is SVGAGI in the germline V gene. This CDR3 is built from 14 residues. With 0 bases removed from V and 2 bases from J, the gap between germline ends came to 7 bases.

This clone was seen more than once but under ten times. The chain carries TRBV4-3 and TRBJ2-1; 7 bases line up with TRBD2. The CDR3 totals 14 residues. Looked up from germline, CDR1 is LGHNA and CDR2 is YSLEER. The V segment lost 0 bases and the J segment 11 bases; nucleotides outside the gene matches: 7. CDR3: CASSQDGGGGKQFF. DNA of the CDR3: TGCGCCAGCAGCCAAGATGGGGGGGGAGGCAAGCAGTTCTTC.

This clone has only a few counts. This chain connects TRBV27 to TRBJ2-7; 10 bases map to TRBD2. CDR3 length equals 15 residues. Germline V CDR1 and CDR2: MNHEY, SMNVEV (reference sequence). V lost 1 base and J lost 4; bases outside the gene matches: 4. The DNA for the CDR3 is TGTGCCAGCAGTTTATTGCTAGCGGGAGCGTACGAGCAGTACTTC. Amino acids: CASSLLLAGAYEQYF.

This clone occurred a few times. V and J are TRBV7-9 and TRBJ1-2; the D gene is possibly TRBD1 (5 bases). Per the germline V gene, CDR1 is SEHNR and CDR2 is FQNEAQ (reference sequence). V was cut by 1 base and J by 1 base, with 13 bases left in between. The CDR3 spans 16 residues. CDR3 protein: CASSLGYAGSNYGYTF. DNA of the CDR3: TGTGCCAGCAGCTTAGGGTATGCAGGGAGTAACTATGGCTACACCTTC.